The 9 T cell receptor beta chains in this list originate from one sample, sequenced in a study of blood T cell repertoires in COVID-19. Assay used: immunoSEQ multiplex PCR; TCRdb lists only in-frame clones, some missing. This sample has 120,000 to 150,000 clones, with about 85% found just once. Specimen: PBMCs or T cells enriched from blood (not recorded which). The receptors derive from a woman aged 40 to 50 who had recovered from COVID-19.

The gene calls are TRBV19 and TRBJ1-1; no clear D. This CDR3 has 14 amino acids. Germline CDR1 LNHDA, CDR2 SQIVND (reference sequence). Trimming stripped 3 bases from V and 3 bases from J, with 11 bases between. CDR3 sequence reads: CASSIGGEDTEAFF. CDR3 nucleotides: TGTGCCAGTAGTATCGGAGGAGAGGACACTGAAGCTTTCTTT. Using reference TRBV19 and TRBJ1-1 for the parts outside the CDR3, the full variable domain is DGGITQSPKYLFRKEGQNVTLSCEQNLNHDAMYWYRQDPGQGLRLIYYSQIVNDFQKGDIAEGYSVSREKKESFPLTVTSAQKNPTAFYLCASSIGGEDTEAFFGQGTRLTVV.

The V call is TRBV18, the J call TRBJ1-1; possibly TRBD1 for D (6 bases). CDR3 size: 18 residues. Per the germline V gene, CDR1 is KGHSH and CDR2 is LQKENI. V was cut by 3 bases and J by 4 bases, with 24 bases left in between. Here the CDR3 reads CASSPQKYPQGSGTEAFF. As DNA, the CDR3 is TGTGCCAGCTCACCCCAGAAGTACCCACAGGGCTCGGGCACTGAAGCTTTCTTT. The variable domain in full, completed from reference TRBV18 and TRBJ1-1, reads NAGVMQNPRHLVRRRGQEARLRCSPMKGHSHVYWYRQLPEEGLKFMVYLQKENIIDESGMPKERFSAEFPKEGPSILRIQQVVRGDSAAYFCASSPQKYPQGSGTEAFFGQGTRLTVV.

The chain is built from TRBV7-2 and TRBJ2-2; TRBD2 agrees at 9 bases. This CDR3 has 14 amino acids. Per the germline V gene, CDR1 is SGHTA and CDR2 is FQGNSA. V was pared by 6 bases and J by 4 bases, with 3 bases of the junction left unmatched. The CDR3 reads CASSRGGATGELFF. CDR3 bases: TGTGCCAGCAGTCGCGGGGGGGCCACCGGGGAGCTGTTTTTT. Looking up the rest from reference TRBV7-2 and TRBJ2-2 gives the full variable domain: GAGVSQSPSNKVTEKGKDVELRCDPISGHTALYWYRQSLGQGLEFLIYFQGNSAPDKSGLPSDRFSAERTGGSVSTLTIQRTQQEDSAVYLCASSRGGATGELFFGEGSRLTVL.

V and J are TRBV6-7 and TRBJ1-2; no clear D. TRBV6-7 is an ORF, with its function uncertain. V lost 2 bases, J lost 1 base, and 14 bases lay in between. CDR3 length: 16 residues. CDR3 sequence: CASSYPRGSSNYGYTF. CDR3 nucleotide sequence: TGTGCCAGCAGTTACCCCCGGGGTAGCAGTAACTATGGCTACACCTTC.

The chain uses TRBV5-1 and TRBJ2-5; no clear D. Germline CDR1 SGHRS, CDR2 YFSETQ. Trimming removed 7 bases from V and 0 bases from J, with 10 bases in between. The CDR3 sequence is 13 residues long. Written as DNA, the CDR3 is TGCGCCAGCGGGCGACACTACCAAGAGACCCAGTACTTC. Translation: CASGRHYQETQYF. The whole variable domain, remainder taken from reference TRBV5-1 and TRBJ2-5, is KAGVTQTPRYLIKTRGQQVTLSCSPISGHRSVSWYQQTPGQGLQFLFEYFSETQRNKGNFPGRFSGRQFSNSRSEMNVSTLELGDSALYLCASGRHYQETQYFGPGTRLLVL.

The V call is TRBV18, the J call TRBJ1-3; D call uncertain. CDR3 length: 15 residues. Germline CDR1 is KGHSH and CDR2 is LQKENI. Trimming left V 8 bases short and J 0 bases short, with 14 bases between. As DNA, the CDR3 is TGTGCCAGCGCAAAGTCCGGTAGCTCTGGAAACACCATATATTTT. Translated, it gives CASAKSGSSGNTIYF.

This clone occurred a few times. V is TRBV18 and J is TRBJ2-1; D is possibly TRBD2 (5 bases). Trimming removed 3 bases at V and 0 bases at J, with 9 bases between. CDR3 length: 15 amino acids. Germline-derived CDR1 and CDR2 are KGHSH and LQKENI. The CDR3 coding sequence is TGTGCCAGCTCACCCGGACTCGACTCCTACAATGAGCAGTTCTTC. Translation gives CASSPGLDSYNEQFF.

The CDR3 DNA reads TGTGCCTGGACGGGGACAGCTTACGAGCAGTACTTC. It is translated as CAWTGTAYEQYF. The gene calls are TRBV30 and TRBJ2-7; 7 bases align to TRBD1. J was trimmed by 4 bases and V by 4 bases; bases with no gene match: 4. Germline lookup yields CDR1 GTSNPN and CDR2 SVGIG (reference sequence). The CDR3 runs 12 residues.

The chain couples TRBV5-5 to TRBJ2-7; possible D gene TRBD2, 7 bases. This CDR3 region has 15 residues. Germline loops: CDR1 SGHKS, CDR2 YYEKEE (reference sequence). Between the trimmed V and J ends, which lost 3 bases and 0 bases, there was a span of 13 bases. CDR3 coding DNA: TGTGCCAGCAGCTGGGGAGGGGGGAGCTCCTACGAGCAGTACTTC. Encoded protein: CASSWGGGSSYEQYF.